A selection of T cell receptor beta chains follows, all from one sample in a study of T-cell reconstitution after alpha-beta-depleted transplantation in children. TCRdb reanalysed the PCR reads using MiXCR and keeps one entry per CDR3 protein. The repertoire includes hundreds of thousands of distinct CDR3 sequences, roughly 13% of them detected once, and roughly 0.84% sits in the top ten. This specimen was PBMCs, taken before TCRalphabeta/CD19-depleted stem cell transplant. The receptors come from a girl aged 2 to 10 with congenital amegakaryocytic thrombocytopenia, due to receive a stem cell transplant. The CDR3 runs from the conserved cysteine through the conserved F or W. A D gene is named only where the DNA matches it firmly. Some rows mark clone size as missing; the rest say once, few, many or name a class of expanded clone.

D gene	clone size	V gene	J gene	CDR3 protein	CDR3 DNA
.	many	TRBV7-2	TRBJ2-3	CASSLASRLTDTQYF	TGTGCCAGCAGCTTAGCGTCTAGACTCACAGATACGCAGTATTTT
TRBD1	.	TRBV6-1	TRBJ2-2	CASRLKGIWTGNTGELFF	TGTGCCAGCAGACTAAAGGGTATCTGGACAGGGAACACCGGGGAGCTGTTTTTT
.	many	TRBV20-1	TRBJ2-1	CSARDAGHRSLVFVYNEQFF	TGCAGTGCTAGAGATGCAGGGCATCGGTCGTTGGTTTTTGTTTACAATGAGCAGTTCTTC
.	many	TRBV7-9	TRBJ1-1	CASSAYRAGRTEAFF	TGTGCCAGCAGCGCCTACAGGGCTGGGCGGACTGAAGCTTTCTTT
.	many	TRBV29-1	TRBJ2-1	CSVEGGLDGDPRGAYNEQFF	TGCAGCGTTGAAGGTGGCCTAGATGGGGACCCCCGTGGAGCCTACAATGAGCAGTTCTTC
TRBD1	many	TRBV12-3/TRBV12-4	TRBJ1-2	CASKTGGVYGYTF	TGTGCCAGCAAGACAGGGGGTGTCTATGGCTACACCTTC
.	.	TRBV5-5	TRBJ1-1	CASSLEARTEAFF	TGTGCCAGCAGCTTGGAAGCTCGCACTGAAGCTTTCTTT
.	.	TRBV6-5	TRBJ2-2	CASHSSGELFF	TGTGCCAGCCATAGTTCCGGGGAGCTGTTTTTT
.	.	TRBV5-1	TRBJ2-1	CASGLAADSYNEQFF	TGCGCCAGCGGCTTGGCGGCAGACTCCTACAATGAGCAGTTCTTC
TRBD1	many	TRBV10-3	TRBJ2-1	CAISVGQGANEQFF	TGTGCCATCAGTGTGGGACAGGGGGCCAATGAGCAGTTCTTC
.	few	TRBV2	TRBJ2-2	CASTREPVGELFF	TGTGCCAGCACTCGGGAGCCGGTCGGGGAGCTGTTTTTT
TRBD2	many	TRBV20-1	TRBJ2-5	CSATSGRETQYF	TGCAGTGCGACTAGCGGGAGAGAGACCCAGTACTTC
.	many	TRBV7-8	TRBJ2-7	CASSSSQGFYEQYF	TGTGCCAGCAGCTCGTCACAGGGTTTCTACGAGCAGTACTTC
.	many	TRBV20-1	TRBJ1-5	CSARDGEVNQPQHF	TGCAGTGCTAGAGATGGGGAGGTGAATCAGCCCCAGCATTTT
.	many	TRBV5-6	TRBJ2-7	CASSLEEYEQYF	TGTGCCAGCAGCTTGGAGGAATACGAGCAGTACTTC
TRBD2	few	TRBV5-1	TRBJ2-3	CASSFKGAGYTDTQYF	TGCGCCAGCAGCTTCAAAGGAGCGGGGTACACAGATACGCAGTATTTT
TRBD2	.	TRBV15	TRBJ2-1	CATSRDFLAGLRSSYNEQFF	TGTGCCACCAGCAGAGATTTTCTAGCGGGACTCAGAAGCTCCTACAATGAGCAGTTCTTC
TRBD1	few	TRBV6-5	TRBJ2-7	CASSFRRTGGYEQYF	TGTGCCAGCAGTTTTCGACGGACAGGGGGCTACGAGCAGTACTTC
.	few	TRBV27	TRBJ2-3	CASSLWPRDTQYF	TGTGCCAGCAGTTTATGGCCGAGAGATACGCAGTATTTT